One TCR beta chain is described in this entry. Its antigen is still unknown. A J-beta primer mix and a sample-barcoded 5' primer were used in a second PCR of about 7 to 12 cycles. TCRdb processed the 5' RACE reads anew with MiXCR; each CDR3 protein has one entry. The sample shows about 1.6 million distinct CDR3 sequences, roughly 32% of them seen only once. PBMCs numbering at least 6 million were isolated per sample. Total RNA, at least 5 micrograms per sample, came from PBMCs. Germline V lookup: CDR1 SGHAT, CDR2 FQNNGV. The CDR3 spans 17 residues. Trimming removed 4 bases from V and 0 bases from J; junction bases left unmatched: 6. This entry is derived from a study of blood T cells in healthy people across ages. General study results and limits: The percentage of naive T cells correlated strongly with TCR beta diversity. Relative to aged donors, long-lived donors carried more naive CD4+ cells and displayed higher diversity.

V gene TRBV11-2 combines with J gene TRBJ2-1; 10 nucleotides line up with TRBD2. The source material was blood. The sequence was collected from a woman aged 25 to 39 in good health. The CDR3 loop is CASSSPRTSGSYNEQFF. CDR3 coding DNA: TGTGCCAGCAGCTCTCCCCGGACTAGCGGCTCCTACAATGAGCAGTTCTTC.